Many counts were recorded for the clone carrying this TCR beta chain. Germline V gene lookup returns CDR1 MNHNY and CDR2 SVGAGI (reference sequence). The germline V and J ends were trimmed by 4 bases and 1 base, with 10 bases remaining between them. The CDR3 sequence is 14 residues long. The data belong to a study of T-cell memory formation after mild COVID-19. Study summary: Largely, TCR clusters stayed within a single donor.

The TCR alpha and TCR beta cDNA libraries, bearing sample barcodes and UMIs, were generated by 5'RACE using constant-segment primers. MiXCR, run by TCRdb on the 5' RACE reads, gives a single entry per CDR3 protein. The sample yields 35,000 to 50,000 distinct CDR3 sequences, over 6.5% seen once. The chain joins TRBV6-6 to TRBJ1-1, with D unclear. The sequence came from an adult who had mild COVID-19 (a few samples of this study predate the infection). Cell type and time point are not known. Sequencing used PBMCs or a T cell subset sorted from them (not recorded which). The CDR3 bases are TGTGCCAGCAGTTCGGACGGCTCGAACACTGAAGCTTTCTTT. This codes for CASSSDGSNTEAFF.